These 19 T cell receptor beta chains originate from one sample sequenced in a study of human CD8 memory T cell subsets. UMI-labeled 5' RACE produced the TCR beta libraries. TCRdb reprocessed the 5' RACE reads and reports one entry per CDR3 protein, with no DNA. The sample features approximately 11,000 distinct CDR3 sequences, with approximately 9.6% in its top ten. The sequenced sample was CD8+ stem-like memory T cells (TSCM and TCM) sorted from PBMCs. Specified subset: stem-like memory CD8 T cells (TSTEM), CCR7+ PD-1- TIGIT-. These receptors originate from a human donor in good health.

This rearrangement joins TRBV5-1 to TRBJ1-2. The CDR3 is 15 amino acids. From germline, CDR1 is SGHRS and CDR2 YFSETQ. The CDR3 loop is CASSLEETGIYGYTF.

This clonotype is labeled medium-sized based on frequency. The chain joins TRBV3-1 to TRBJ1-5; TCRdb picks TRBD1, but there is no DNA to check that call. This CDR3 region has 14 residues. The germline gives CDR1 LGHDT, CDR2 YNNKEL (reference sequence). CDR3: CASSPGDSNQPQHF. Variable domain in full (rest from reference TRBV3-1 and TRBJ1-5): DTAVSQTPKYLVTQMGNDKSIKCEQNLGHDTMYWYKQDSKKFLKIMFSYNNKELIINETVPNRFSPKSPDKAHLNLHINSLELGDSAVYFCASSPGDSNQPQHFGDGTRLSIL.

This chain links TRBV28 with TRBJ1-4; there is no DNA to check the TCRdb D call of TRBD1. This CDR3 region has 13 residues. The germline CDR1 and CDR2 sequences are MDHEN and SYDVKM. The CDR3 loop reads CASSSGGTEKLFF.

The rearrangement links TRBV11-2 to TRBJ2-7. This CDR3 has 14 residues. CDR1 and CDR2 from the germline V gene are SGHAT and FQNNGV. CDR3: CASSLYLLADEQYF.

The CDR3 sequence: CAWSVLPENTEAFF. The chain links TRBV30 to TRBJ1-1. The CDR3 runs 14 residues. From germline, CDR1 is GTSNPN and CDR2 SVGIG (reference sequence).

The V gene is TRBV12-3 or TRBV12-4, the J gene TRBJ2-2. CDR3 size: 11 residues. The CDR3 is CASSQEQELFF.

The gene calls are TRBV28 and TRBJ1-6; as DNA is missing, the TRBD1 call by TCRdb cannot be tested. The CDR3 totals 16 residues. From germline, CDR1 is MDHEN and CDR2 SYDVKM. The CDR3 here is CASSPIRAVFGSPLHF.

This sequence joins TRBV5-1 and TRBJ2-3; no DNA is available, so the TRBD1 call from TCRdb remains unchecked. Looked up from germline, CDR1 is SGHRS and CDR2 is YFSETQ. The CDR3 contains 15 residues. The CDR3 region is CASSWAGASTDTQYF.

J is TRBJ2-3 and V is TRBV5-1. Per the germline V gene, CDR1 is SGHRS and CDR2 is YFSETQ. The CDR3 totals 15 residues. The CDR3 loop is CASSFGSGYADTQYF. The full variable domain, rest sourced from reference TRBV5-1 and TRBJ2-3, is KAGVTQTPRYLIKTRGQQVTLSCSPISGHRSVSWYQQTPGQGLQFLFEYFSETQRNKGNFPGRFSGRQFSNSRSEMNVSTLELGDSALYLCASSFGSGYADTQYFGPGTRLTVL.

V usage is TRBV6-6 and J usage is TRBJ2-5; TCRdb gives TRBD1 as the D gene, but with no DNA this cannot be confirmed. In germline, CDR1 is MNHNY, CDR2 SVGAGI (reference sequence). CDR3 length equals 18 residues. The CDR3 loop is CASSYSDTNQGEQETQYF.

CDR3 region: CASSSTGAYNEQFF. This sequence joins TRBV12-3 or TRBV12-4 and TRBJ2-1; TCRdb's assignment of TRBD1 cannot be checked, as there is no DNA. The CDR3 is made up of 14 amino acids.

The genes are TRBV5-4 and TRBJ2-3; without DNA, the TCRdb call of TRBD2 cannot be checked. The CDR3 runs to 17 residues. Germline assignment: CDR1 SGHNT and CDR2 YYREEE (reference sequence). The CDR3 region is CASSPDYSGTAPDTQYF.

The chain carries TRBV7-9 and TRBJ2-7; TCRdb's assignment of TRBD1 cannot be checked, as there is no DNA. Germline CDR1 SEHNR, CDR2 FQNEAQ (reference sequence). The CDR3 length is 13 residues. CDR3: CASSLTGRYEQYF.

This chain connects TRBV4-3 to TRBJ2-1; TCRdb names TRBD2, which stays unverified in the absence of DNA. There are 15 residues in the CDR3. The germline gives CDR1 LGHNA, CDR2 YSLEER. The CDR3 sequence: CASSPSLAAYNEQFF.

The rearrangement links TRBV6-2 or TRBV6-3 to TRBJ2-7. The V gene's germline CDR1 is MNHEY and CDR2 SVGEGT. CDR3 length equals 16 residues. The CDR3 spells CASSYSTSGSPYEQYF.

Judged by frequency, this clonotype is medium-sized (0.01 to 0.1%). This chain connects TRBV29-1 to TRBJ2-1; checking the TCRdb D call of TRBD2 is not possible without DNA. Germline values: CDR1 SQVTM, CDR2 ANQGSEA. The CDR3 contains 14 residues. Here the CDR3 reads CSAPGLAGHNEQFF.

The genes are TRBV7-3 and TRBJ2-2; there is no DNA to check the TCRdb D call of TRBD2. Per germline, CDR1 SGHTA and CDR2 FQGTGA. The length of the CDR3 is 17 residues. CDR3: CASSLGTSVANTGELFF.

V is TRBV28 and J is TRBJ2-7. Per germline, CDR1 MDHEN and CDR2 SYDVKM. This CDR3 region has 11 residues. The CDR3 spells CASSFAYEQYF.

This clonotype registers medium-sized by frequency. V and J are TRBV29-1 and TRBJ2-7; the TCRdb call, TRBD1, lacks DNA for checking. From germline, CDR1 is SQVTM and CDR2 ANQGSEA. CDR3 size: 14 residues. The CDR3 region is CSVEDGQGGHEQYF.